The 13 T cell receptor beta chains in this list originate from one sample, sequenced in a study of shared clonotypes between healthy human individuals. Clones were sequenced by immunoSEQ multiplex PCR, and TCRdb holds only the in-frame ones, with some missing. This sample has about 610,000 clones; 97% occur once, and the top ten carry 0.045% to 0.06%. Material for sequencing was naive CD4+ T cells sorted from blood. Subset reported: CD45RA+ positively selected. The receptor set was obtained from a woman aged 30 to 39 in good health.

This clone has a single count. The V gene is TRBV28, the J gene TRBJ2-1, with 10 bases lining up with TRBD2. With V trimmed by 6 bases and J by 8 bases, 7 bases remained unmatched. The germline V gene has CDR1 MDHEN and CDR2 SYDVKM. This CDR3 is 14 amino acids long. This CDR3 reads CASSWGTSVHEQFF. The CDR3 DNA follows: TGTGCCAGCAGCTGGGGGACTAGCGTTCATGAGCAGTTCTTC.

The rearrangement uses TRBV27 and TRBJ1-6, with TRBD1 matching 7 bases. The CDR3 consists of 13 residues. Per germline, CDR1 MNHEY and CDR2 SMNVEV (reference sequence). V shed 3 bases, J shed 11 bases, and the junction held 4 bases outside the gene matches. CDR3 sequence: CASSFNRGAPLHF. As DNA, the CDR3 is TGTGCCAGCAGTTTCAACAGGGGAGCACCCCTCCACTTT.

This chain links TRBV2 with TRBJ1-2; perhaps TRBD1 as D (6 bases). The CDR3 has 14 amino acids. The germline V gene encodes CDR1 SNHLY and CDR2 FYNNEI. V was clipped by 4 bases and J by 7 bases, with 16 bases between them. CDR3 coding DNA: TGTGCCAGCAGTGCTGACAGGACGGTCTCTGGCTACACCTTC. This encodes CASSADRTVSGYTF.

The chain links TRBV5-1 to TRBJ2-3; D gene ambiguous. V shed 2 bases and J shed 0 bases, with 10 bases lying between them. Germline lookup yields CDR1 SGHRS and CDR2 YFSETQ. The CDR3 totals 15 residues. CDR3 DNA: TGCGCCAGCAGCTTTTTTACAGCTAGCACAGATACGCAGTATTTT. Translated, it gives CASSFFTASTDTQYF.

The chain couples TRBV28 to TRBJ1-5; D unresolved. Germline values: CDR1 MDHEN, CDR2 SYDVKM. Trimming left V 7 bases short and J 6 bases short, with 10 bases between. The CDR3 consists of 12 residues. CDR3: CASTGRRQPQHF. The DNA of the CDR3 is TGTGCCAGCACCGGGCGGCGTCAGCCCCAGCATTTT. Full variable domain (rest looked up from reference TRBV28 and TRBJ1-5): DVKVTQSSRYLVKRTGEKVFLECVQDMDHENMFWYRQDPGLGLRLIYFSYDVKMKEKGDIPEGYSVSREKKERFSLILESASTNQTSMYLCASTGRRQPQHFGDGTRLSIL.

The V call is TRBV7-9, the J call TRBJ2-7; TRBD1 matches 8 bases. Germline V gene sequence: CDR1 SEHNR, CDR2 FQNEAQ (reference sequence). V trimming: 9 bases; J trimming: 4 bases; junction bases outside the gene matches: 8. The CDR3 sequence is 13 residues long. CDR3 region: CASRQGIAYEQYF. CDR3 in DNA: TGTGCCAGTCGACAGGGGATAGCTTACGAGCAGTACTTC.

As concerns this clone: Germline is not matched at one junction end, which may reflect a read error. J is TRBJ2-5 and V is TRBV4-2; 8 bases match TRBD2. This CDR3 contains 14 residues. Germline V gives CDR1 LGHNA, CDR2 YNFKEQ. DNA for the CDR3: TGTGCCAGCAGCCAAGAAGGAGGACTACCCGGGAGGGACTTC. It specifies CASSQEGGLPGRDF.

CDR3 bases: TGTGCCAGCCAAGCGGGAGCTCTAACACATGAGCAGTTCTTC. The encoded protein is CASQAGALTHEQFF. The chain recombines TRBV2 with TRBJ2-1; 8 positions match TRBD2. The J segment lost 8 bases and the V segment lost 8 bases, leaving 11 bases of the junction unmatched. Germline V gene sequence: CDR1 SNHLY, CDR2 FYNNEI. The CDR3 spans 14 residues.

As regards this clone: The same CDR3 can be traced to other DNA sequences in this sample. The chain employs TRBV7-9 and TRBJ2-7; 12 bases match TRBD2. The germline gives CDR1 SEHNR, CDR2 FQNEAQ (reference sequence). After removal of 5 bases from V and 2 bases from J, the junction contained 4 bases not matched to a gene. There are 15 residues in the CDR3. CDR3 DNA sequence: TGTGCCAGCAGCCTCGGACTAGCGGGAACCTACGAGCAGTACTTC. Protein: CASSLGLAGTYEQYF.

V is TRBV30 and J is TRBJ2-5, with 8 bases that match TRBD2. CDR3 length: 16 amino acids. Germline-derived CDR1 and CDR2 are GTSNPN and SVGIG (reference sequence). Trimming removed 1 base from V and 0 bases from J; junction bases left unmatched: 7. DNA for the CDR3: TGTGCCTGGAGTGCCCCCGGGACTAGATACCAAGAGACCCAGTACTTC. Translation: CAWSAPGTRYQETQYF.

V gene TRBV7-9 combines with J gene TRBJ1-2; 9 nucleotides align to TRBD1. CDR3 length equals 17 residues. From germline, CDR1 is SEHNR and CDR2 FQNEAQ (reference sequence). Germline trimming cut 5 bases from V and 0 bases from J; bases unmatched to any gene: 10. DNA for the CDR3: TGTGCCAGCAGCCCCCCGACAGGGGGTTCACCTAACTATGGCTACACCTTC. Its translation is CASSPPTGGSPNYGYTF.

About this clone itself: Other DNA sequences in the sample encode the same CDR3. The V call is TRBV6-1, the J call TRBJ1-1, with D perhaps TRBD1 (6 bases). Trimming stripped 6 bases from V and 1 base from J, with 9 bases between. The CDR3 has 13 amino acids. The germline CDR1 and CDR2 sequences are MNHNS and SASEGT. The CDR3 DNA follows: TGTGCCAGCAGCCAACAGGGGAACACTGAAGCTTTCTTT. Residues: CASSQQGNTEAFF.

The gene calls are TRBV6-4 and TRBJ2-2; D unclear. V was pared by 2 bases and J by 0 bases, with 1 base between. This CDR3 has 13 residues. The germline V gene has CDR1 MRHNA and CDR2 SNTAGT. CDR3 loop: CASSDPNTGELFF. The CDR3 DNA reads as TGTGCCAGCAGTGACCCGAACACCGGGGAGCTGTTTTTT.